The table lists the clone carrying this T cell receptor beta chain with many counts. Antigen specificity is unknown. J gave up 3 bases and V 4 bases, and 6 bases lay outside the gene matches. Germline values: CDR1 SGHTA, CDR2 FQGNSA. The CDR3 sequence is 16 residues long. The sample belongs to a study of early T cells in non-severe SARS-CoV-2 infection. General observations from the study: VDJdb matches were skewed toward anti-spike CD8 T cell responses.

Individual cDNA molecules each received unique molecular identifiers attached to them. TCRdb re-called the 5' RACE reads with MiXCR, one entry per CDR3 protein. The table includes 25,000 to 35,000 distinct CDR3 sequences, around 6.1% detected once. This specimen consisted of whole blood, obtained at baseline. The sequence came from an adult who was a healthcare worker with PCR-confirmed SARS-CoV-2 infection or an uninfected control (not recorded which). The V call is TRBV7-2, the J call TRBJ2-1; 10 bases are shared with TRBD2. This chain's CDR3 is CASSSRAGGIYNEQFF. DNA of the CDR3: TGTGCCAGCAGCTCACGAGCGGGAGGGATCTACAATGAGCAGTTCTTC. Variable domain in full (rest from reference TRBV7-2 and TRBJ2-1): GAGVSQSPSNKVTEKGKDVELRCDPISGHTALYWYRQSLGQGLEFLIYFQGNSAPDKSGLPSDRFSAERTGGSVSTLTIQRTQQEDSAVYLCASSSRAGGIYNEQFFGPGTRLTVL.